Presented here are 20 T cell receptor beta chains from one specimen sequenced in a study of shared clonotypes between healthy human individuals. Measured with immunoSEQ multiplex PCR; TCRdb has only the in-frame clones, and not every one. Among around 2,000,000 clones listed, roughly 94% were seen once. The sequencing sample was made of naive CD4+ T cells sorted from blood. Noted subset: CD45RA+ positively selected. The source of these receptors is a man aged 18 to 30 in good health.

Concerning this clone itself: The sample carries other DNA sequences with the same CDR3. The CDR3 region has the DNA TGTGCCAGCAGCGTAGAGGGCGGCAATCAGCCCCAGCATTTT. It encodes CASSVEGGNQPQHF. The chain has TRBV9 and TRBJ1-5, with D hard to call. The CDR3 is 14 amino acids. V lost 0 bases to trimming and J lost 2 bases, with 6 bases between them. The V gene's germline CDR1 is SGDLS and CDR2 YYNGEE.

In the case of this clone: The sample holds other DNA sequences that translate to the same CDR3. The chain joins TRBV11-2 to TRBJ1-5; D is unresolved. The V gene's germline CDR1 is SGHAT and CDR2 FQNNGV. Between the trimmed V and J ends, which lost 1 base and 3 bases, there was a span of 4 bases. CDR3 length: 13 amino acids. The CDR3 DNA reads TGTGCCAGCAGCTTAGGTCTCAATCAGCCCCAGCATTTT. Its protein is CASSLGLNQPQHF.

The chain couples TRBV6-5 to TRBJ2-7; 12 bases map to TRBD2. J gave up 6 bases and V 0 bases, and 6 bases lay outside the gene matches. The CDR3 contains 16 residues. In germline, CDR1 is MNHEY, CDR2 SVGAGI. In DNA, the CDR3 is TGTGCCAGCAGTTACTCGAGACTAGCGGGAGCTGGCGAGCAGTACTTC. This codes for CASSYSRLAGAGEQYF.

The J gene is TRBJ2-5, the V gene TRBV11-3; 7 bases agree with TRBD1. The CDR3 consists of 14 residues. Looked up from germline, CDR1 is SGHNT and CDR2 is YENEEA. V shed 5 bases, J shed 2 bases, and the junction held 5 bases outside the gene matches. Here the CDR3 reads CASSPGTVQETQYF. CDR3 in DNA: TGTGCCAGCAGCCCTGGGACAGTACAAGAGACCCAGTACTTC.

V and J are TRBV15 and TRBJ2-3, with 10 bases that match TRBD2. This CDR3 contains 16 residues. V lost 4 bases to trimming and J lost 0 bases; unmatched junction nucleotides: 4. Germline loops: CDR1 LNHNV, CDR2 YYDKDF (reference sequence). The CDR3 bases are TGTGCCACCAGCATTGGGACTAGCGCTAGCACAGATACGCAGTATTTT. It yields the protein CATSIGTSASTDTQYF.

CDR3 protein: CASSLRVQTGGGEQYF. The CDR3 DNA follows: TGTGCCAGCAGCTTAAGGGTCCAGACAGGGGGTGGCGAGCAGTACTTC. V is TRBV7-2 and J is TRBJ2-7, with 9 nucleotides matching TRBD1. This CDR3 is built from 16 residues. CDR1 is SGHTA and CDR2 is FQGNSA in the germline V gene. The V and J ends lost 2 bases and 6 bases, in that order; junction bases with no gene match: 11.

This clone occurred many times. Other DNA sequences in this sample translate to the same CDR3. The J gene is TRBJ2-7, the V gene TRBV30; D might be TRBD2 (5 bases). V lost 2 bases and J 2 bases, leaving 7 bases between the germline ends. Germline-derived CDR1 and CDR2 are GTSNPN and SVGIG (reference sequence). This CDR3 region has 12 residues. CDR3 in amino acids: CAWSRDTYEQYF. In DNA, the CDR3 is TGTGCCTGGAGTCGGGATACCTACGAGCAGTACTTC. Full variable domain (rest looked up from reference TRBV30 and TRBJ2-7): SQTIHQWPATLVQPVGSPLSLECTVEGTSNPNLYWYRQAAGRGLQLLFYSVGIGQISSEVPQNLSASRPQDRQFILSSKKLLLSDSGFYLCAWSRDTYEQYFGPGTRLTVT.

V is TRBV7-9 and J is TRBJ1-2; maybe TRBD1 (5 bases). The length of the CDR3 is 15 residues. V was cut by 2 bases and J by 4 bases, with 14 bases left in between. The germline V gene has CDR1 SEHNR and CDR2 FQNEAQ (reference sequence). CDR3 sequence: CASSLLGQGVYGYTF. In nucleotides, the CDR3 is TGTGCCAGCAGCTTACTAGGTCAGGGAGTCTATGGCTACACCTTC. Together with reference TRBV7-9 and TRBJ1-2, the CDR3 gives the full variable domain: DTGVSQNPRHKITKRGQNVTFRCDPISEHNRLYWYRQTLGQGPEFLTYFQNEAQLEKSRLLSDRFSAERPKGSFSTLEIQRTEQGDSAMYLCASSLLGQGVYGYTFGSGTRLTVV.

This chain uses TRBV29-1 with TRBJ2-1; D perhaps matches TRBD2 (6 bases). With 8 bases removed from V and 6 bases from J, the gap between germline ends came to 17 bases. The V gene's germline CDR1 is SQVTM and CDR2 ANQGSEA. There are 13 residues in the CDR3. Here the CDR3 DNA reads TGCAGCACCGCGGGGTGGGCAAGCAATGAGCAGTTCTTC. This encodes CSTAGWASNEQFF.

Comments on this clone: A read error is possible here, since a much larger clone lies one base away. Other DNA sequences within the sample encode an identical CDR3. V is TRBV29-1 and J is TRBJ2-7; D unresolved. Germline V CDR1 and CDR2: SQVTM, ANQGSEA. This CDR3 has 11 residues. CDR3 DNA: TGCAGTGTTGAATACAGTTACGAGCAGTACTTC. Translation: CSVEYSYEQYF.

The rearrangement links TRBV7-9 to TRBJ1-1; TRBD1 is a possible D gene (6 bases). Germline CDR1 is SEHNR and CDR2 is FQNEAQ (reference sequence). Deletions cut 5 bases from V and 2 bases from J, with 9 bases between. The CDR3 runs 13 residues. Written as DNA, the CDR3 is TGTGCCAGCAGCCCGGACAGCAACACTGAAGCTTTCTTT. This translates into CASSPDSNTEAFF.

In this sample, this clone turned up once. The chain combines TRBV27 with TRBJ1-2; D might be TRBD1 (5 bases). The germline CDR1 and CDR2 sequences are MNHEY and SMNVEV (reference sequence). V was cut by 5 bases and J by 10 bases, with 23 bases left in between. The CDR3 length is 15 residues. CDR3 coding DNA: TGTGCCAGCAGTCCCTTCCCCGGGACGGCCCAAGTCTACACCTTC. It codes for CASSPFPGTAQVYTF.

The V and J genes are TRBV2 and TRBJ1-4; the match to TRBD1 covers 8 bases. Germline CDR1 and CDR2: SNHLY and FYNNEI. The CDR3 runs 14 residues. V lost 6 bases and J lost 8; bases outside the gene matches: 8. The CDR3 protein is CASSPTGDGEKLFF. The CDR3 coding sequence is TGTGCCAGCAGCCCGACAGGGGATGGAGAAAAACTGTTTTTT.

The chain recombines TRBV9 with TRBJ2-6; D not resolved. The CDR3 consists of 15 residues. The V gene lost 1 base and the J gene lost 0 bases, with 5 bases spanning the gap. Germline lookup yields CDR1 SGDLS and CDR2 YYNGEE. The CDR3 loop reads CASSVWNSGANVLTF. The DNA of the CDR3 is TGTGCCAGCAGCGTATGGAACTCTGGGGCCAACGTCCTGACTTTC.

The rearrangement joins TRBV6-6 to TRBJ1-2; D is ambiguous. The ends were cut back, 5 bases at V and 6 bases at J, with 7 bases in the middle. The germline gives CDR1 MNHNY, CDR2 SVGAGI (reference sequence). The length of the CDR3 is 11 residues. CDR3 in amino acids: CASSPSNGYTF. The CDR3 nucleotides read TGTGCCAGCAGTCCGAGTAATGGCTACACCTTC.

As to this clone: Other nucleotide sequences from this sample produce the same CDR3. The chain recombines TRBV6-1 with TRBJ1-1, with D tentatively TRBD1 (5 bases). Germline CDR1 is MNHNS and CDR2 is SASEGT. The ends were cut back, 2 bases at V and 4 bases at J, with 5 bases in the middle. CDR3 length: 12 amino acids. CDR3 region: CASSERGTEAFF. DNA for the CDR3: TGTGCCAGCAGTGAAAGGGGCACTGAAGCTTTCTTT.

DNA of the CDR3: TGTGCCAGCAGTTCCCTAGGACTGGGGGGGTACGAGCAGTACTTC. This translates into CASSSLGLGGYEQYF. This chain uses TRBV6-5 with TRBJ2-7; 7 bases match TRBD2. V trimming: 4 bases; J trimming: 4 bases; junction bases outside the gene matches: 10. The CDR3 covers 15 residues. CDR1 MNHEY and CDR2 SVGAGI come from the germline V gene.

In the case of this clone: This specimen includes other DNA sequences encoding the same CDR3. This chain uses TRBV5-1 with TRBJ2-7; no firm D call. Germline V lookup: CDR1 SGHRS, CDR2 YFSETQ. The CDR3 consists of 14 residues. V dropped 3 bases and J dropped 0 bases, with 10 bases sitting between them. In DNA form, the CDR3 reads TGCGCCAGCAGCTCGGACGGCTCCTCCTACGAGCAGTACTTC. Translation gives CASSSDGSSYEQYF.

The chain is built from TRBV11-3 and TRBJ2-1; 8 bases agree with TRBD2. The germline V gene has CDR1 SGHNT and CDR2 YENEEA. CDR3 size: 17 residues. Trimming took 5 bases from V and 0 from J; bases not matched to a gene: 9. The DNA of the CDR3 is TGTGCCAGCAGCCCCCTCGGGGGGGAAACCTCCTACAATGAGCAGTTCTTC. This sequence encodes CASSPLGGETSYNEQFF.

This chain links TRBV6-5 with TRBJ2-3, with D hard to call. V was pared by 5 bases and J by 5 bases, with 11 bases between. Germline V gene sequence: CDR1 MNHEY, CDR2 SVGAGI. The CDR3 has 13 residues. The CDR3 bases are TGTGCCAGCAGTAACCCAGGACGAGATACGCAGTATTTT. Protein: CASSNPGRDTQYF.